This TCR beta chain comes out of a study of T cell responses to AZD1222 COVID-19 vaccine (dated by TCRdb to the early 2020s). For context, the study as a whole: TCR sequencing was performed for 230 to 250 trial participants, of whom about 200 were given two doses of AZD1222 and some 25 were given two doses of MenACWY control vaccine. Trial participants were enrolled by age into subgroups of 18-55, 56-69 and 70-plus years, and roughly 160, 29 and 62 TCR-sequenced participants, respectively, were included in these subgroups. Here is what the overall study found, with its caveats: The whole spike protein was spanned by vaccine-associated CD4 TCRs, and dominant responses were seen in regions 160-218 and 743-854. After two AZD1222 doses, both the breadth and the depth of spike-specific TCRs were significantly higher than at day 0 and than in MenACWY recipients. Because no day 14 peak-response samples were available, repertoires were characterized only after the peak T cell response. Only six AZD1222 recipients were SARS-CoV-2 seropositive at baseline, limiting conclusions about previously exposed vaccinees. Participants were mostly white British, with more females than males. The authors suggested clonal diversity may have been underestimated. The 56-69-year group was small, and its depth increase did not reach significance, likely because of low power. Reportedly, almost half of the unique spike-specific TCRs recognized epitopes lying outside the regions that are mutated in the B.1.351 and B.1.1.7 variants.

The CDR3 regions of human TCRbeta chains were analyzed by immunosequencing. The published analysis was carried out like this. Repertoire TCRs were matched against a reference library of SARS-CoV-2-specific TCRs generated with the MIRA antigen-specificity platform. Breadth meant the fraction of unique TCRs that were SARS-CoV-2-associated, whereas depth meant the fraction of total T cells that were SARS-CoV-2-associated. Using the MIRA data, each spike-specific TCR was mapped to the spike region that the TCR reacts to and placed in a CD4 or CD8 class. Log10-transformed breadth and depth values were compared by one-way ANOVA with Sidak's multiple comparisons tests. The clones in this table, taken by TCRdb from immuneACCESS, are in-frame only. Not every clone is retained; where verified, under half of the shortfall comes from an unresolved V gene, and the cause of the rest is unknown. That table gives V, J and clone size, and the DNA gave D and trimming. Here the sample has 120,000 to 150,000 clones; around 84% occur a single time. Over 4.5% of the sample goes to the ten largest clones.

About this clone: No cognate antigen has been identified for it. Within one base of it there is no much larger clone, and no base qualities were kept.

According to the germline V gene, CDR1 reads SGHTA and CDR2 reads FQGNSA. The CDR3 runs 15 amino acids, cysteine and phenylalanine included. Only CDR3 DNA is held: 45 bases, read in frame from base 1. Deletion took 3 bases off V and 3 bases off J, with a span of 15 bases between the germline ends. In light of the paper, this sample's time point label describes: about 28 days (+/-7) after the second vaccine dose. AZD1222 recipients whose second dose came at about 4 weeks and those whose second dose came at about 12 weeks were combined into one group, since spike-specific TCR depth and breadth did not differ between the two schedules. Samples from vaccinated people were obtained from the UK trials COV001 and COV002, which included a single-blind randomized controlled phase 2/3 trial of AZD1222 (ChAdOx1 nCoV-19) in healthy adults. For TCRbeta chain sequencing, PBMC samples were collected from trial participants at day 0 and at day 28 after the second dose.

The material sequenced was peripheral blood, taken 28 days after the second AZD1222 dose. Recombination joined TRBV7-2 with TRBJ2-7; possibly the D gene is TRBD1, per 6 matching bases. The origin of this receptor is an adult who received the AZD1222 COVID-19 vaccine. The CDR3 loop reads CASSFSVEQGYEQYF. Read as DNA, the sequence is TGTGCCAGCAGCTTCTCTGTCGAACAGGGCTACGAGCAGTACTTC.